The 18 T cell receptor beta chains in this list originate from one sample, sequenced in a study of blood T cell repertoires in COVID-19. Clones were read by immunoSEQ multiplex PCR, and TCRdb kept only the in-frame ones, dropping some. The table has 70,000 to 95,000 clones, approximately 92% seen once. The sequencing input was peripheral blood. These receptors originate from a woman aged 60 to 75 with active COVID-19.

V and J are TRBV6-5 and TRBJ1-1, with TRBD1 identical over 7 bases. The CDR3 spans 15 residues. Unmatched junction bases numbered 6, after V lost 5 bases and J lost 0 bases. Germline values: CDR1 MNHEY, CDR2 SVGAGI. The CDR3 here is CASSKPGQLNTEAFF. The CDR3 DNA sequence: TGTGCCAGCAGTAAGCCGGGACAGTTGAACACTGAAGCTTTCTTT.

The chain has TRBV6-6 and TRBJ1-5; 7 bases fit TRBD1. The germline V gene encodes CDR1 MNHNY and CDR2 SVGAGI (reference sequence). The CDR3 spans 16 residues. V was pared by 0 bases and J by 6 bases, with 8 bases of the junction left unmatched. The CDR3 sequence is CASSYSGDSWSQPQHF. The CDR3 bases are TGTGCCAGCAGTTACTCAGGGGACAGTTGGAGTCAGCCCCAGCATTTT.

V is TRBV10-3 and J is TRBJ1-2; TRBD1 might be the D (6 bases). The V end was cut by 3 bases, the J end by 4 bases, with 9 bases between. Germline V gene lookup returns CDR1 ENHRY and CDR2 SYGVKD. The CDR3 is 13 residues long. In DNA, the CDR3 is TGTGCCATCAGTGATGGACAGCTCTATGGCTACACCTTC. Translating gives CAISDGQLYGYTF.

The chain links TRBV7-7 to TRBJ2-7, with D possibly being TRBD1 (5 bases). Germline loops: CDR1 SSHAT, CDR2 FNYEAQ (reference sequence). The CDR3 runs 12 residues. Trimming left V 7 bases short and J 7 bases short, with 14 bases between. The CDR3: CASIKLRAEQYF. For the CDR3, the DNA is TGTGCCAGCATCAAACTCAGGGCGGAGCAGTACTTC.

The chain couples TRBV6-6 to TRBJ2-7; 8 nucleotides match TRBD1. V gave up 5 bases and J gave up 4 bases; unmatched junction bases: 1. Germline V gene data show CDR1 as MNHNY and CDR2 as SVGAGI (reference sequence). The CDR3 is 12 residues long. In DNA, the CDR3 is TGTGCCAGCAGTAGGGACAGGTACGAGCAGTACTTC. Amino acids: CASSRDRYEQYF.

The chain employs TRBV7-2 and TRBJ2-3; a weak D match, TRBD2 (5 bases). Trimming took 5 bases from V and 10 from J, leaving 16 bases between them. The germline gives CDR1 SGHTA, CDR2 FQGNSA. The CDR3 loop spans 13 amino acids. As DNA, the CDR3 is TGTGCCAGCAGCACCCAGGAGGAGGCGTCGCAGTATTTT. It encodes CASSTQEEASQYF.

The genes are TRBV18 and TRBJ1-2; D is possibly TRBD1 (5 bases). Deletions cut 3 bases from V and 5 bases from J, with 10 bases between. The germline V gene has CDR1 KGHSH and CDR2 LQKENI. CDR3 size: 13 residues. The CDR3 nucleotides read TGTGCCAGCTCACCCTATGGGGGGTATGGCTACACCTTC. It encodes CASSPYGGYGYTF. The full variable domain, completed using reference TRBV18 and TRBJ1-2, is NAGVMQNPRHLVRRRGQEARLRCSPMKGHSHVYWYRQLPEEGLKFMVYLQKENIIDESGMPKERFSAEFPKEGPSILRIQQVVRGDSAAYFCASSPYGGYGYTFGSGTRLTVV.

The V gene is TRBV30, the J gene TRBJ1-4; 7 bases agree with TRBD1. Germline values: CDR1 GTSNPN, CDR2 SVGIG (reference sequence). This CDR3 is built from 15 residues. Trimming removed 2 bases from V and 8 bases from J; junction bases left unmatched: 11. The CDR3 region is CAWSKTGVWDEKLFF. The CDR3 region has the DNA TGTGCCTGGAGTAAAACAGGGGTTTGGGACGAAAAACTGTTTTTT.

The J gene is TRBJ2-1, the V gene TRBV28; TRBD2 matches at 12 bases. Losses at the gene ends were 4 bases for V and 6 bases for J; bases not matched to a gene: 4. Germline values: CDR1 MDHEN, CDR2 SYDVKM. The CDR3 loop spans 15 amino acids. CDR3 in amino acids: CASSSGLAGINEQFF. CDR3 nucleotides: TGTGCCAGCAGTTCCGGACTAGCGGGAATCAATGAGCAGTTCTTC.

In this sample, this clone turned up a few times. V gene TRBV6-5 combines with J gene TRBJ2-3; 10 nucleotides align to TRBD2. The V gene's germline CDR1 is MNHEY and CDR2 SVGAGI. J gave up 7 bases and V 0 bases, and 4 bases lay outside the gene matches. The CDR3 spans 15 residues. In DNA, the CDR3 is TGTGCCAGCAGTTACTCAAGCGGGAGGGTAAATACGCAGTATTTT. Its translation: CASSYSSGRVNTQYF.

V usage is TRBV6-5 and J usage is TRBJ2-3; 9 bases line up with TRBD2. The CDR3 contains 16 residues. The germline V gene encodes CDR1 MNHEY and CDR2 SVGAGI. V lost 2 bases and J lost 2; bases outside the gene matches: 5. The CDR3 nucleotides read TGTGCCAGCAGTTACGCCCTAGCGGGGATCACAGATACGCAGTATTTT. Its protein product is CASSYALAGITDTQYF.

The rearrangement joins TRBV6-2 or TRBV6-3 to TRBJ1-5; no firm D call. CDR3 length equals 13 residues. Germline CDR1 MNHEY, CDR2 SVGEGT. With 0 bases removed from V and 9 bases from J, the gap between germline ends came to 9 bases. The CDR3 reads CASSYSGGGPQHF. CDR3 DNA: TGTGCCAGCAGTTACTCTGGCGGAGGGCCCCAGCATTTT.

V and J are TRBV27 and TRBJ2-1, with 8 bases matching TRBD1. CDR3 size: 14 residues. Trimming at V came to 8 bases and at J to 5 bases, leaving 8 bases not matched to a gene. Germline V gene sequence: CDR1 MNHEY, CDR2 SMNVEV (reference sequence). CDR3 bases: TGTGCCAGCTTTAGGACAGGGACCAACAATGAGCAGTTCTTC. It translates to CASFRTGTNNEQFF.

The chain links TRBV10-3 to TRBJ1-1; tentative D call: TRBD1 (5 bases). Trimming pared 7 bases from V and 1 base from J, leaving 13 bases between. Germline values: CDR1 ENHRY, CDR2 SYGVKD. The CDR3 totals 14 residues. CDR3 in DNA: TGTGCCATCACCTTGGACACCCAGAACACTGAAGCTTTCTTT. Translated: CAITLDTQNTEAFF.

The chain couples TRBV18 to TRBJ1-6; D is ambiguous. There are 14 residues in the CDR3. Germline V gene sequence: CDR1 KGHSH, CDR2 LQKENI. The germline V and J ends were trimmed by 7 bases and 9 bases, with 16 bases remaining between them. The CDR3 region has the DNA TGTGCCAGCTTCTCTTCCCTTTCGGGTTCACCCCTCCACTTT. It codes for CASFSSLSGSPLHF.

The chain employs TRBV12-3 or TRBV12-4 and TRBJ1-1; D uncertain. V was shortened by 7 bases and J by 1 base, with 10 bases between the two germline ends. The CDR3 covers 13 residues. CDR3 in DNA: TGTGCCAGCACCGACATCAAGAACACTGAAGCTTTCTTT. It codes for CASTDIKNTEAFF.

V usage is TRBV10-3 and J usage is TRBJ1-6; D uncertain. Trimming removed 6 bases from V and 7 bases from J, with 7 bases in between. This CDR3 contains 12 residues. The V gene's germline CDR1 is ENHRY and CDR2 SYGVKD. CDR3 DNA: TGTGCCATCAGGAGCGGGAATTCACCCCTCCACTTT. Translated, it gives CAIRSGNSPLHF.

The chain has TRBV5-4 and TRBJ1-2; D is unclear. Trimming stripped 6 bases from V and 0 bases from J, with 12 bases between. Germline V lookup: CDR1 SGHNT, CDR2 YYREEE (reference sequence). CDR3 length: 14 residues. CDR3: CASKDQRSNYGYTF. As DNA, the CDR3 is TGTGCCAGCAAAGATCAGAGGTCTAACTATGGCTACACCTTC.